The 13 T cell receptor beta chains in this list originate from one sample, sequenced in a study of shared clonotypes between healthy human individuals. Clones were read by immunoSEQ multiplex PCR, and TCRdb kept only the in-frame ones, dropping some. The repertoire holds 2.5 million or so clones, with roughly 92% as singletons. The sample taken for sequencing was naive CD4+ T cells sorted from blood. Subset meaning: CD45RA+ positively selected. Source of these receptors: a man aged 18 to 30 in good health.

CDR3 in amino acids: CASSEAPSTDTQYF. Here the CDR3 DNA reads TGTGCCAGCAGTGAAGCCCCGAGCACAGATACGCAGTATTTT. The chain has TRBV2 and TRBJ2-3; D call uncertain. In germline, CDR1 is SNHLY, CDR2 FYNNEI. The CDR3 sequence is 14 residues long. V gave up 0 bases and J gave up 0 bases, with 4 bases separating them.

The CDR3 DNA reads TGTGCCAGCAGCTTACTTGACTACGAGCAGTACTTC. Encoded protein: CASSLLDYEQYF. V is TRBV11-2 and J is TRBJ2-7; D gene unclear. CDR1 is SGHAT and CDR2 is FQNNGV in the germline V gene. This CDR3 comprises 12 residues. Trimming took 2 bases from V and 3 from J, leaving 5 bases between them.

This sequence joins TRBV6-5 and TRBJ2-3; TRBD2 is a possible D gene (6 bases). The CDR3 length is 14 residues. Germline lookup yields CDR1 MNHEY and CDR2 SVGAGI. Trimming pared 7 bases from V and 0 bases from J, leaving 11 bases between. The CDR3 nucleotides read TGTGCCAGCAAAGGGGAGGCCAGCACAGATACGCAGTATTTT. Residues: CASKGEASTDTQYF.

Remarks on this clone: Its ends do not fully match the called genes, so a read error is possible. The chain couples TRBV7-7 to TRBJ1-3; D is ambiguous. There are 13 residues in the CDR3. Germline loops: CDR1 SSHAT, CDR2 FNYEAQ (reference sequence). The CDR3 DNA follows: TGTGCTAGCAGCTTACATCCCGGAAACACCATATATTTT. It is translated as CASSLHPGNTIYF.

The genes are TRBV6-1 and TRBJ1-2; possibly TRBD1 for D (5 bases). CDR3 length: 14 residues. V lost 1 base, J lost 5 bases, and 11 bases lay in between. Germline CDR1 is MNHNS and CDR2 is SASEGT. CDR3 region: CASSEGGTRYGYTF. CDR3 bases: TGTGCCAGCAGTGAAGGTGGGACGCGATATGGCTACACCTTC.

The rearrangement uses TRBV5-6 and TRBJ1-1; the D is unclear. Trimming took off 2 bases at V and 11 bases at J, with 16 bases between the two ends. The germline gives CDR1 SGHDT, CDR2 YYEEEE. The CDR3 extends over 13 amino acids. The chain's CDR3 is CASSFSTGSTAFF. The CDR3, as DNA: TGTGCCAGCAGCTTCTCGACCGGTTCGACGGCTTTCTTT.

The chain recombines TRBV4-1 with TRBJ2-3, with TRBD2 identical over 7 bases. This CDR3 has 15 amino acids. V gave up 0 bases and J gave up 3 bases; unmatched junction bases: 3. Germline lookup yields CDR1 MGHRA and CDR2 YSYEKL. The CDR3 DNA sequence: TGCGCCAGCAGCCAAGATTTGGGGGGGACAGATACGCAGTATTTT. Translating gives CASSQDLGGTDTQYF.

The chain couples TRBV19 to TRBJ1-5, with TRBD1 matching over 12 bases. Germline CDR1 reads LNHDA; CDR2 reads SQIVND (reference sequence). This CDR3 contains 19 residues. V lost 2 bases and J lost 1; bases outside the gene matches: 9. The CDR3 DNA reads TGTGCCAGTAGTATACTTGGGACAGGGGGCCTTCCGAGCAATCAGCCCCAGCATTTT. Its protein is CASSILGTGGLPSNQPQHF.

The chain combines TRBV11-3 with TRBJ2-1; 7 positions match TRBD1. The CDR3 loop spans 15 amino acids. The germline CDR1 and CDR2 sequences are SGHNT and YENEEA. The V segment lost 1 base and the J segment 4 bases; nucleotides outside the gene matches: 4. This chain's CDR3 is CASSLAQGPYNEQFF. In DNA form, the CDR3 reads TGTGCCAGCAGCTTAGCACAGGGGCCTTACAATGAGCAGTTCTTC.

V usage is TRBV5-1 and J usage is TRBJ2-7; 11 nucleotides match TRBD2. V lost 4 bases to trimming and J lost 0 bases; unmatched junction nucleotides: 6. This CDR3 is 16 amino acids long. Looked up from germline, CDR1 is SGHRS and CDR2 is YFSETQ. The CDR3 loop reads CASSLGLAGPSYEQYF. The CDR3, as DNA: TGCGCCAGCAGCCTCGGACTAGCGGGTCCCTCCTACGAGCAGTACTTC.

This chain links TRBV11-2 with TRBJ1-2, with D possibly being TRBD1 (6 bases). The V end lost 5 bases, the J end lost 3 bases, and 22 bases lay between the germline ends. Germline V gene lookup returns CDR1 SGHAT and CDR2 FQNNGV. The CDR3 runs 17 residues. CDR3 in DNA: TGTGCCAGCAGCCTTCTTCGTTTTCGGGGGGCTGACTATGGCTACACCTTC. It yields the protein CASSLLRFRGADYGYTF.

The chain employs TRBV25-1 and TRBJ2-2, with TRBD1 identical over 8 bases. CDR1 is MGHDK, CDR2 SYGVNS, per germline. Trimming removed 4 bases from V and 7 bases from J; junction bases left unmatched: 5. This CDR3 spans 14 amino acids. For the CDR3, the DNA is TGTGCCAGCAGTGGACGGACAGGGATCGGGGAGCTGTTTTTT. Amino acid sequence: CASSGRTGIGELFF.

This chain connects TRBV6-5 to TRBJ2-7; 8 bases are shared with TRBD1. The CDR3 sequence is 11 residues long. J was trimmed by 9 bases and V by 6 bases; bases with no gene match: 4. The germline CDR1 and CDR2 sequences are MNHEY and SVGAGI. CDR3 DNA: TGTGCCAGCAGCCGACAGGGGACGCAGTACTTC. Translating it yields CASSRQGTQYF.